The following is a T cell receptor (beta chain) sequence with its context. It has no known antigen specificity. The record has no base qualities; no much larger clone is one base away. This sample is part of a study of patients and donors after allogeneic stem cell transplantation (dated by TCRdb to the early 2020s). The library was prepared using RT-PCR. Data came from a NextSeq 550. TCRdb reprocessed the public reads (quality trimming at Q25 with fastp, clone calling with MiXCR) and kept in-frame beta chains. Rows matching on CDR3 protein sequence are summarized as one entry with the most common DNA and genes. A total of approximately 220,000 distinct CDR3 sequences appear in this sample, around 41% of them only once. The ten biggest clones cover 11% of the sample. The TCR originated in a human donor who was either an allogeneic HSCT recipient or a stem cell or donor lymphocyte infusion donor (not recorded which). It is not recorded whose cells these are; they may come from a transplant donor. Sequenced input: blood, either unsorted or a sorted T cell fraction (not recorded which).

In nucleotide form, the sequence is TGTGCCAGCAGCACGGGACAGGGGACCTACAATGAGCAGTTCTTC. Protein translation: CASSTGQGTYNEQFF. This sequence uses TRBV7-9 and TRBJ2-1, with 10 bases aligning to TRBD1. The germline V gene (reference sequence) yields SEHNR for CDR1 and FQNEAQ for CDR2. Trimming takes 5 bases off V and 2 bases off J; junction bases not matched to a gene: 3. From the cysteine through the phenylalanine, the CDR3 covers 15 amino acids. The retained sequence is limited to the CDR3, 45 bases, with the frame set at the first base.